The 27 T cell receptor beta chains reported below all come from one sample, sequenced in a study of a mutant IDH1 vaccine in newly diagnosed glioma. Documented time point: week 11, during vaccination. Every single dose of the vaccine, 300 ug of mutant IDH1 20-mer peptide, came with topical imiquimod. The repertoire was sequenced with immunoSEQ multiplex PCR; TCRdb's copy has only in-frame clones and lacks some. The data show some 59,000 clones, over 75% seen once. No antigens are known for them. The sequencing here drew on PBMCs, taken from a glioma patient whose treatment included an IDH1 peptide vaccine. All receptors derive from a man aged 40-50 years with glioma.

The chain uses TRBV20-1 and TRBJ2-7; perhaps TRBD2 as D (5 bases). Germline-derived CDR1 and CDR2 are DFQATT and SNEGSKA (reference sequence). This CDR3 region has 11 residues. CDR3 region: CAGRTTYEQYF. The DNA for the CDR3 is TGCGCGGGCAGGACGACCTACGAGCAGTACTTC.

The chain uses TRBV5-1 and TRBJ2-7; 7 bases map to TRBD1. Germline V gene lookup returns CDR1 SGHRS and CDR2 YFSETQ. The V gene end was trimmed by 2 bases and the J gene end by 6 bases; junction bases not matched to a gene: 5. The CDR3 spans 13 residues. The CDR3 is CASSLGGPGEQYV. The CDR3 region has the DNA TGCGCCAGCAGCTTAGGGGGCCCCGGCGAGCAGTACGTC.

V is TRBV7-9 and J is TRBJ2-1; 11 bases are a match to TRBD2. Germline V gene data show CDR1 as SEHNR and CDR2 as FQNEAQ (reference sequence). This CDR3 contains 17 residues. With V trimmed by 5 bases and J by 7 bases, 13 bases remained unmatched. The CDR3 loop reads CASSPLAGGPFGNEQFF. As DNA, the CDR3 is TGTGCCAGCAGCCCCTTAGCGGGAGGGCCGTTTGGGAATGAGCAGTTCTTC.

This clone was counted once. The chain couples TRBV10-3 to TRBJ1-5; D remains unclear. CDR1 ENHRY and CDR2 SYGVKD come from the germline V gene. Between the trimmed V and J ends, which lost 5 bases and 3 bases, there was a span of 11 bases. This CDR3 spans 14 amino acids. The CDR3 reads CAISLDGYNQPQHF. The CDR3 DNA sequence: TGTGCCATCAGTTTGGACGGTTACAATCAGCCCCAGCATTTT.

The gene calls are TRBV10-3 and TRBJ1-1, with 8 bases identical to TRBD1. This CDR3 has 14 residues. Germline values: CDR1 ENHRY, CDR2 SYGVKD. The V and J ends lost 5 bases and 12 bases, in that order; junction bases with no gene match: 14. The CDR3 sequence is CAISQRSTGGSPFF. The DNA of the CDR3 is TGTGCCATCAGTCAGAGGAGTACAGGGGGTTCACCTTTCTTT.

This clone appeared once. The chain recombines TRBV27 with TRBJ1-1; 10 nucleotides match TRBD1. Trimming cost V 6 bases and J 2 bases; bases outside gene matches: 6. Germline V gives CDR1 MNHEY, CDR2 SMNVEV (reference sequence). CDR3 size: 15 residues. The chain's CDR3 is CASSHGTGVNTEAFF. The CDR3, as DNA: TGTGCCAGCAGCCACGGGACAGGGGTTAACACTGAAGCTTTCTTT.

The CDR3: CARPGPRRTEAFF. The CDR3 DNA reads as TGTGCCAGGCCAGGGCCTCGGAGGACTGAAGCTTTCTTT. V usage is TRBV28 and J usage is TRBJ1-1; tentative D call: TRBD1 (5 bases). Germline CDR1 is MDHEN and CDR2 is SYDVKM. The germline V and J ends were trimmed by 9 bases and 5 bases, with 16 bases remaining between them. The CDR3 is 13 residues long.

This chain joins TRBV19 and TRBJ1-2; possible D gene TRBD1, 5 bases. V lost 9 bases to trimming and J lost 0 bases, with 17 bases between them. Germline-derived CDR1 and CDR2 are LNHDA and SQIVND (reference sequence). The CDR3 length is 15 residues. In DNA, the CDR3 is TGTGCCAGCGAAGGGGCGCGACCTTCTAACTATGGCTACACCTTC. It specifies CASEGARPSNYGYTF.

This clone was counted a few times. This chain joins TRBV5-1 and TRBJ1-5; TRBD1 matches 11 bases. The V gene end was trimmed by 0 bases and the J gene end by 6 bases; junction bases not matched to a gene: 2. The CDR3 covers 15 residues. Germline V gene sequence: CDR1 SGHRS, CDR2 YFSETQ. CDR3 coding DNA: TGCGCCAGCAGCTTGGAGGGGACAGGGGGTCAGCCCCAGCATTTT. It translates to CASSLEGTGGQPQHF. Based on the CDR3 plus reference TRBV5-1 and TRBJ1-5, the full variable domain is KAGVTQTPRYLIKTRGQQVTLSCSPISGHRSVSWYQQTPGQGLQFLFEYFSETQRNKGNFPGRFSGRQFSNSRSEMNVSTLELGDSALYLCASSLEGTGGQPQHFGDGTRLSIL.

This clone has only one observation. The V gene is TRBV5-6, the J gene TRBJ1-6, with TRBD1 matching 8 bases. The CDR3 has 15 residues. The trim removed 2 bases at V and 9 bases at J, leaving 7 bases unmatched. CDR1 is SGHDT, CDR2 YYEEEE, per germline. The CDR3 sequence: CASSFQGALSSPLHF. In DNA, the CDR3 is TGTGCCAGCAGCTTCCAGGGGGCACTTAGTTCACCCCTCCACTTT.

The chain links TRBV5-8 to TRBJ1-4, with D hard to call. Germline CDR1 SGHTS, CDR2 YDEGEE. The CDR3 is made up of 20 amino acids. Trimming left V 4 bases short and J 8 bases short, with 33 bases between. CDR3 loop: CASSRRTFKKDWPVNEKLFF. The CDR3 nucleotides are TGTGCCAGCAGCCGACGTACCTTCAAGAAGGATTGGCCGGTAAACGAAAAACTGTTTTTT.

The chain uses TRBV10-3 and TRBJ1-2; the match to TRBD1 covers 7 bases. Germline trimming cut 6 bases from V and 5 bases from J; bases unmatched to any gene: 6. The length of the CDR3 is 13 residues. Germline CDR1 is ENHRY and CDR2 is SYGVKD. The CDR3 DNA follows: TGTGCCATCAGACCGGGACAGCTTTATGGCTACACCTTC. It translates to CAIRPGQLYGYTF.

The chain is built from TRBV18 and TRBJ2-7; D ambiguous. This CDR3 has 12 amino acids. Trimming cost V 3 bases and J 7 bases, with 10 bases left between them. From germline, CDR1 is KGHSH and CDR2 LQKENI. The CDR3 is CASSPSGREQYV. The CDR3 nucleotides read TGTGCCAGCTCACCGAGTGGCAGGGAGCAGTACGTC.

This chain links TRBV5-6 with TRBJ2-3; 7 positions match TRBD2. V shed 6 bases, J shed 5 bases, and the junction held 9 bases outside the gene matches. The germline CDR1 and CDR2 sequences are SGHDT and YYEEEE. The length of the CDR3 is 14 residues. The CDR3: CASTWDYEEDTQYF. In DNA, the CDR3 is TGTGCCAGCACTTGGGACTATGAGGAAGATACGCAGTATTTT.

The chain couples TRBV7-9 to TRBJ2-1; 9 positions agree with TRBD1. This CDR3 has 14 residues. Germline lookup yields CDR1 SEHNR and CDR2 FQNEAQ (reference sequence). J gave up 6 bases and V 5 bases, and 5 bases lay outside the gene matches. The CDR3 coding sequence is TGTGCCAGCAGCAGAAGGACAGGGGTCAATGAGCAGTTCTTC. This encodes CASSRRTGVNEQFF.

The chain links TRBV7-9 to TRBJ1-6; D remains unclear. Germline V gene lookup returns CDR1 SEHNR and CDR2 FQNEAQ (reference sequence). Trimming left V 5 bases short and J 7 bases short, with 18 bases between. The CDR3 runs to 16 residues. The CDR3 protein is CASSPGFGSANSPLHF. The CDR3 DNA reads TGTGCCAGCAGCCCGGGATTCGGATCCGCCAATTCACCCCTCCACTTT. Filled out from reference TRBV7-9 and TRBJ1-6, the complete variable domain reads DTGVSQNPRHKITKRGQNVTFRCDPISEHNRLYWYRQTLGQGPEFLTYFQNEAQLEKSRLLSDRFSAERPKGSFSTLEIQRTEQGDSAMYLCASSPGFGSANSPLHFGNGTRLTVT.

The chain employs TRBV15 and TRBJ2-3, with D unclear. Trimming shortened V by 1 base and J by 4 bases, and 9 bases separated the two germline ends. This CDR3 is 14 amino acids long. The V gene's germline CDR1 is LNHNV and CDR2 YYDKDF (reference sequence). This chain's CDR3 is CATSRVSLPDTQYF. The CDR3 nucleotides are TGTGCCACCAGCAGAGTGAGTTTGCCAGATACGCAGTATTTT.

V is TRBV4-3 and J is TRBJ2-3; 8 bases agree with TRBD1. V was clipped by 4 bases and J by 0 bases; unmatched bases: 6. The CDR3 is made up of 16 amino acids. Germline CDR1 is LGHNA and CDR2 is YSLEER. The CDR3 nucleotides read TGCGCCAGCAGCCCACAGGGGGGCTCTAGCACAGATACGCAGTATTTT. Encoded protein: CASSPQGGSSTDTQYF.

V gene TRBV7-2 combines with J gene TRBJ2-1; D unresolved. The V end was cut by 1 base, the J end by 10 bases, with 11 bases between. The CDR3 totals 13 residues. Germline CDR1 and CDR2: SGHTA and FQGNSA. The DNA for the CDR3 is TGTGCCAGCAGCTTAGAGGTCCAGACGGAGCAGTTCTTC. It yields the protein CASSLEVQTEQFF.

In DNA, the CDR3 is TGTGCCAGTAGTCACGGACTAGCGGGAGTTATGTCCTACGAGCAGTACTTC. Residues: CASSHGLAGVMSYEQYF. The genes are TRBV19 and TRBJ2-7; 13 bases fit TRBD2. CDR1 is LNHDA and CDR2 is SQIVND in the germline V gene (reference sequence). The CDR3 loop spans 17 amino acids. V trimming: 5 bases; J trimming: 1 base; junction bases outside the gene matches: 8.

The chain couples TRBV19 to TRBJ1-5; 11 bases match TRBD1. The V gene's germline CDR1 is LNHDA and CDR2 SQIVND (reference sequence). V gave up 9 bases and J gave up 6 bases; unmatched junction bases: 7. The CDR3 length is 14 residues. CDR3 bases: TGTGCCAGCGAGGACAGGGGGCTCTCTCAGCCCCAGCATTTT. Translating gives CASEDRGLSQPQHF.

This chain uses TRBV28 with TRBJ1-2; D perhaps matches TRBD1 (5 bases). CDR3 size: 13 residues. Germline V gene sequence: CDR1 MDHEN, CDR2 SYDVKM. V lost 3 bases and J 7 bases, leaving 12 bases between the germline ends. CDR3 amino acids: CASSLGGRRGYTF. The CDR3 DNA reads as TGTGCCAGCAGTTTGGGGGGAAGGCGTGGCTACACCTTC.

The chain uses TRBV19 and TRBJ2-2; 7 bases match TRBD1. Germline CDR1 and CDR2: LNHDA and SQIVND (reference sequence). V lost 9 bases and J lost 6; bases outside the gene matches: 7. The CDR3 spans 13 residues. The DNA of the CDR3 is TGTGCCAGCACGACCACAGGGGCCGGGGAGCTGTTTTTT. Translated, it gives CASTTTGAGELFF.

The chain uses TRBV4-3 and TRBJ2-7, with TRBD1 matching over 7 bases. The germline V gene encodes CDR1 LGHNA and CDR2 YSLEER. Losses at the gene ends were 1 base for V and 0 bases for J; bases not matched to a gene: 3. This CDR3 is 15 amino acids long. The chain's CDR3 is CASSQGTGASYEQYF. CDR3 nucleotide sequence: TGCGCCAGCAGCCAAGGGACAGGCGCCTCCTACGAGCAGTACTTC.

The CDR3: CSVEGRGPEAFF. The CDR3 coding sequence is TGCAGCGTTGAGGGCAGGGGACCTGAAGCTTTCTTT. The chain recombines TRBV29-1 with TRBJ1-1; D might be TRBD1 (6 bases). Germline V lookup: CDR1 SQVTM, CDR2 ANQGSEA. The V end lost 3 bases, the J end lost 6 bases, and 11 bases lay between the germline ends. The CDR3 extends over 12 amino acids.

This chain connects TRBV19 to TRBJ1-5; no clear D gene. Germline CDR1 LNHDA, CDR2 SQIVND (reference sequence). The CDR3 loop spans 15 amino acids. V shed 4 bases and J shed 0 bases, with 10 bases lying between them. In nucleotides, the CDR3 is TGTGCCAGTAGTACTATGGACGGTAGCAATCAGCCCCAGCATTTT. Protein: CASSTMDGSNQPQHF. The full variable domain, its missing parts supplied by reference TRBV19 and TRBJ1-5, is DGGITQSPKYLFRKEGQNVTLSCEQNLNHDAMYWYRQDPGQGLRLIYYSQIVNDFQKGDIAEGYSVSREKKESFPLTVTSAQKNPTAFYLCASSTMDGSNQPQHFGDGTRLSIL.

This sequence joins TRBV5-1 and TRBJ2-1, with D perhaps being TRBD1 or TRBD2 (7 bases each). Germline V lookup: CDR1 SGHRS, CDR2 YFSETQ. The CDR3 extends over 16 amino acids. V was pared by 0 bases and J by 8 bases, with 18 bases between. The CDR3 DNA reads as TGCGCCAGCAGCTTGGATCAGACAGGGAGGGGCGATGAGCAGTTCTTC. This sequence encodes CASSLDQTGRGDEQFF.